One and the same sample provided the 25 T cell receptor beta chains below, sequenced in a study of T cell changes during pregnancy in multiple sclerosis. Method: immunoSEQ multiplex PCR; TCRdb's copy keeps in-frame clones and lacks some. The table has about 93,000 clones, roughly nine tenths seen once. The material sequenced was peripheral blood, taken after pregnancy. These receptors all come from a female donor in good health, enrolled as a control in a pregnancy study.

The genes are TRBV7-3 and TRBJ2-2, with D possibly TRBD1 on 5 matching bases. Trimming pared 5 bases from V and 4 bases from J, leaving 8 bases between. CDR1 and CDR2 (germline): SGHTA, FQGTGA. This CDR3 contains 13 residues. The CDR3 loop reads CASSPTGTGELFF. The CDR3 DNA reads as TGTGCCAGCAGCCCTACAGGCACCGGGGAGCTGTTTTTT. The variable domain in full, completed from reference TRBV7-3 and TRBJ2-2, reads GAGVSQTPSNKVTEKGKYVELRCDPISGHTALYWYRQSLGQGPEFLIYFQGTGAADDSGLPNDRFFAVRPEGSVSTLKIQRTERGDSAVYLCASSPTGTGELFFGEGSRLTVL.

V and J are TRBV4-3 and TRBJ2-3, with D possibly matching TRBD1 (6 bases). V was trimmed by 4 bases and J by 3 bases, leaving 11 bases between them. Germline V gives CDR1 LGHNA, CDR2 YSLEER. CDR3 length equals 14 residues. This chain's CDR3 is CASSRTAVTDTQYF. In nucleotides, the CDR3 is TGCGCCAGCAGCCGGACAGCGGTAACAGATACGCAGTATTTT.

The chain links TRBV6-1 to TRBJ1-4; D unresolved. V was trimmed by 1 base and J by 0 bases, leaving 6 bases between them. This CDR3 is 15 amino acids long. The germline gives CDR1 MNHNS, CDR2 SASEGT. This CDR3 is CASSEVTATNEKLFF. For the CDR3, the DNA is TGTGCCAGCAGTGAAGTAACAGCAACTAATGAAAAACTGTTTTTT.

CDR3 nucleotides: TGTGCCAGCAGCTTTCTAGCGGGGGGGCCCCACGAGCAGTACTTC. It is translated as CASSFLAGGPHEQYF. The J gene is TRBJ2-7, the V gene TRBV7-2, with TRBD2 matching over 12 bases. Trimming took 3 bases from V and 5 from J; bases not matched to a gene: 5. CDR1 and CDR2 (germline): SGHTA, FQGNSA. The CDR3 has 15 residues.

This rearrangement joins TRBV9 to TRBJ2-5; perhaps TRBD2 as D (5 bases). There are 14 residues in the CDR3. V was trimmed by 0 bases and J by 5 bases, leaving 11 bases between them. Germline V CDR1 and CDR2: SGDLS, YYNGEE. The CDR3 sequence is CASSVGSARETQYF. The CDR3, as DNA: TGTGCCAGCAGCGTAGGTAGCGCTCGCGAGACCCAGTACTTC.

The chain employs TRBV5-5 and TRBJ2-2; 9 nucleotides match TRBD2. Germline V lookup: CDR1 SGHKS, CDR2 YYEKEE (reference sequence). V was clipped by 5 bases and J by 5 bases; unmatched bases: 7. The CDR3 has 15 residues. CDR3 nucleotide sequence: TGTGCCAGCAGTTCTCGCGGGGGGGCAACCGGGGAGCTGTTTTTT. Translated: CASSSRGGATGELFF. Combining the CDR3 with reference TRBV5-5 and TRBJ2-2 gives the whole variable domain DAGVTQSPTHLIKTRGQQVTLRCSPISGHKSVSWYQQVLGQGPQFIFQYYEKEERGRGNFPDRFSARQFPNYSSELNVNALLLGDSALYLCASSSRGGATGELFFGEGSRLTVL.

This sequence joins TRBV4-3 and TRBJ1-1; D call uncertain. The CDR3 sequence is 14 residues long. The germline V gene has CDR1 LGHNA and CDR2 YSLEER. With 1 base removed from V and 1 base from J, the gap between germline ends came to 7 bases. The CDR3 bases are TGCGCCAGCAGCCAAGGTGCAGGGAACACTGAAGCTTTCTTT. It translates to CASSQGAGNTEAFF.

The J gene is TRBJ2-6, the V gene TRBV5-1; 8 positions agree with TRBD1. Germline CDR1 reads SGHRS; CDR2 reads YFSETQ. The CDR3 is made up of 18 amino acids. The V gene end was trimmed by 4 bases and the J gene end by 0 bases; junction bases not matched to a gene: 9. As DNA, the CDR3 is TGCGCCAGCAGCCCGACAGGGGACACCCTCTCTGGGGCCAACGTCCTGACTTTC. Amino acids: CASSPTGDTLSGANVLTF.

As DNA, the CDR3 is TGTGCCAGCAGCTTAATGGCTCTTAGCACAGATACGCAGTATTTT. Translation: CASSLMALSTDTQYF. The chain carries TRBV7-3 and TRBJ2-3, with D uncertain. The germline gives CDR1 SGHTA, CDR2 FQGTGA. Between the trimmed V and J ends, which lost 1 base and 0 bases, there was a span of 8 bases. CDR3 length: 15 residues.

This chain connects TRBV5-1 to TRBJ1-4; 9 bases map to TRBD1. Trimming cost V 1 base and J 8 bases; bases outside gene matches: 12. Per germline, CDR1 SGHRS and CDR2 YFSETQ. The CDR3 totals 17 residues. CDR3 amino acids: CASSLSQGQGVWEKLFF. The CDR3 coding sequence is TGCGCCAGCAGCTTGAGTCAGGGACAGGGTGTATGGGAAAAACTGTTTTTT.

J is TRBJ1-5 and V is TRBV4-3, with unresolved D. The V and J ends lost 0 bases and 4 bases respectively, with 10 bases between them. The CDR3 has 15 residues. The germline CDR1 and CDR2 sequences are LGHNA and YSLEER. CDR3 in DNA: TGCGCCAGCAGCCAAGATCACGGGTCGAATCAGCCCCAGCATTTT. It yields the protein CASSQDHGSNQPQHF.

The V gene is TRBV19, the J gene TRBJ1-5; the D is unclear. Germline V gene lookup returns CDR1 LNHDA and CDR2 SQIVND (reference sequence). This CDR3 spans 14 amino acids. V lost 7 bases to trimming and J lost 7 bases, with 17 bases between them. The CDR3 sequence is CASTLDGPGQPQHF. The CDR3 region has the DNA TGTGCCAGTACCCTGGATGGTCCCGGGCAGCCCCAGCATTTT.

The chain combines TRBV4-2 with TRBJ2-1; 10 nucleotides align to TRBD2. V shed 2 bases, J shed 9 bases, and the junction held 10 bases outside the gene matches. CDR1 is LGHNA, CDR2 YNFKEQ, per germline. This CDR3 has 16 residues. This chain's CDR3 is CASSQISGGYPPEQFF. In DNA form, the CDR3 reads TGTGCCAGCAGCCAAATTAGCGGGGGGTACCCCCCTGAGCAGTTCTTC.

The J gene is TRBJ1-2, the V gene TRBV30, with D possibly being TRBD1 (5 bases). Germline V lookup: CDR1 GTSNPN, CDR2 SVGIG (reference sequence). Trimming stripped 5 bases from V and 7 bases from J, with 20 bases between. The CDR3 sequence is 14 residues long. The CDR3 nucleotides are TGTGCCTGGGGGCTCTCGGGCCAGGGTCGTGGCTACACCTTC. It encodes CAWGLSGQGRGYTF.

The chain is built from TRBV5-1 and TRBJ2-3, with 8 nucleotides matching TRBD2. Germline assignment: CDR1 SGHRS and CDR2 YFSETQ. After removal of 0 bases from V and 1 base from J, the junction contained 4 bases not matched to a gene. The CDR3 extends over 16 amino acids. CDR3 nucleotides: TGCGCCAGCAGCTTGGCCGGGAGGGGAGGCACAGATACGCAGTATTTT. Translation: CASSLAGRGGTDTQYF.

This chain's CDR3 is CASSLSPGITDTQYF. The CDR3 DNA reads as TGTGCCAGCAGTTTATCCCCGGGGATCACAGATACGCAGTATTTT. This chain links TRBV27 with TRBJ2-3; D might be TRBD2 (5 bases). CDR3 size: 15 residues. Germline V gene lookup returns CDR1 MNHEY and CDR2 SMNVEV (reference sequence). V was shortened by 0 bases and J by 2 bases, with 9 bases between the two germline ends.

V is TRBV7-2 and J is TRBJ2-7; TRBD2 aligns across 13 bases. This CDR3 has 14 amino acids. V lost 5 bases to trimming and J lost 2 bases; unmatched junction nucleotides: 0. Germline V CDR1 and CDR2: SGHTA, FQGNSA. CDR3 amino acids: CASSTSGGAYEQYF. CDR3 coding DNA: TGTGCCAGCAGCACTAGCGGGGGGGCCTACGAGCAGTACTTC.

This CDR3 reads CASSQDVWTGGAPGELFF. CDR3 in DNA: TGCGCCAGCAGCCAAGATGTATGGACAGGGGGTGCTCCCGGGGAGCTGTTTTTT. This rearrangement joins TRBV4-3 to TRBJ2-2; 10 bases align to TRBD1. Germline V gene data show CDR1 as LGHNA and CDR2 as YSLEER. Trimming removed 0 bases from V and 6 bases from J; junction bases left unmatched: 10. The CDR3 extends over 18 amino acids.

This clone was detected a few times. Its ends do not fully match the called genes, so a read error is possible. The chain carries TRBV6-1 and TRBJ1-2; D remains unclear. CDR3 length: 12 residues. Per the germline V gene, CDR1 is MNHNS and CDR2 is SASEGT. As DNA, the CDR3 is TGTGCCAGCAGTGAAAAAGTTATGCCGTCGGGCTTC. This codes for CASSEKVMPSGF.

The J gene is TRBJ1-5, the V gene TRBV28; no clear D gene. Germline V lookup: CDR1 MDHEN, CDR2 SYDVKM. V gave up 3 bases and J gave up 5 bases, with 11 bases separating them. The CDR3 is made up of 14 amino acids. The CDR3 here is CASSFNWEYQPQHF. CDR3 in DNA: TGTGCCAGCAGTTTTAACTGGGAGTATCAGCCCCAGCATTTT.

V is TRBV9 and J is TRBJ2-3; 13 bases line up with TRBD2. With V trimmed by 7 bases and J by 5 bases, 7 bases remained unmatched. The CDR3 is made up of 15 amino acids. Germline lookup yields CDR1 SGDLS and CDR2 YYNGEE. CDR3 residues: CASSLAGGPGDTQYF. The CDR3 nucleotides are TGTGCCAGCTCACTAGCGGGGGGGCCTGGAGATACGCAGTATTTT.

The chain has TRBV5-6 and TRBJ1-1; D gene uncertain. V lost 3 bases to trimming and J lost 6 bases, with 18 bases between them. The CDR3 loop spans 15 amino acids. Germline CDR1 and CDR2: SGHDT and YYEEEE. CDR3 bases: TGTGCCAGCAGCTCCCTAAGCCCAAGGAGGGCTGAAGCTTTCTTT. This encodes CASSSLSPRRAEAFF.

With respect to this clone: A single base separates this from a much larger clone, so it may be a read error. Other DNA sequences of this sample code for an identical CDR3. V gene TRBV7-9 combines with J gene TRBJ1-1; TRBD1 agrees at 8 bases. Germline V gene sequence: CDR1 SEHNR, CDR2 FQNEAQ (reference sequence). The CDR3 is made up of 13 amino acids. The junction had 5 bases not matched to a gene; V was cut back by 6 bases and J by 5 bases. CDR3 loop: CASSPTGETEAFF. Here the CDR3 DNA reads TGTGCCAGCAGTCCGACAGGGGAGACTGAAGCTTTCTTT.

This chain connects TRBV7-8 to TRBJ1-2; 8 positions match TRBD1. Germline V gene lookup returns CDR1 SGHVS and CDR2 FQNEAQ. CDR3 length equals 16 residues. The V and J ends lost 2 bases and 4 bases, in that order; junction bases with no gene match: 9. The DNA of the CDR3 is TGTGCCAGCAGCTTAAAGGACAGGGTGACGCTCTATGGCTACACCTTC. It codes for CASSLKDRVTLYGYTF.

V is TRBV7-9 and J is TRBJ1-4, with 7 bases lining up with TRBD1. J was trimmed by 0 bases and V by 5 bases; bases with no gene match: 9. The length of the CDR3 is 17 residues. From germline, CDR1 is SEHNR and CDR2 FQNEAQ (reference sequence). CDR3 coding DNA: TGTGCCAGCAGCCTTACTACCGGGACAGCAACTAATGAAAAACTGTTTTTT. Encoded protein: CASSLTTGTATNEKLFF. Using reference TRBV7-9 and TRBJ1-4 for the parts outside the CDR3, the full variable domain is DTGVSQNPRHKITKRGQNVTFRCDPISEHNRLYWYRQTLGQGPEFLTYFQNEAQLEKSRLLSDRFSAERPKGSFSTLEIQRTEQGDSAMYLCASSLTTGTATNEKLFFGSGTQLSVL.